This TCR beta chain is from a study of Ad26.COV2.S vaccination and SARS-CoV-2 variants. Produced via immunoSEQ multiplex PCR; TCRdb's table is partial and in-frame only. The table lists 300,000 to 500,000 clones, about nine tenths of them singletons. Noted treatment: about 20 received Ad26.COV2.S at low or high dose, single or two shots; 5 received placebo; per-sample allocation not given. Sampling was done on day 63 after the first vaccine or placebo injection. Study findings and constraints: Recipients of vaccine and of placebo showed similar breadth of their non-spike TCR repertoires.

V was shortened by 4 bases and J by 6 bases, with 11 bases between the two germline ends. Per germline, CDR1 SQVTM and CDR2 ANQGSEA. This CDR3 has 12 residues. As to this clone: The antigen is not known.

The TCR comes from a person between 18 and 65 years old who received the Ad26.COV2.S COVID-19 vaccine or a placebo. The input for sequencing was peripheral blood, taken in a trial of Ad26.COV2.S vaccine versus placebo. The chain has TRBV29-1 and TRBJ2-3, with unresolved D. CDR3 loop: CSVGVSTDTQYF. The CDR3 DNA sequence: TGCAGCGTTGGGGTTTCCACGGATACGCAGTATTTT.